These T cell receptor beta chains were read from a single sample in a study of cytomegalovirus exposure and HLA in healthy donors. TCRdb keeps only in-frame clones here, not all; method: immunoSEQ multiplex PCR. Of tens of thousands of clones listed, roughly 73% are singletons. Sequencing used PBMCs. The receptors were gathered from a male donor in good health and CMV-seropositive. CDR3s include the opening cysteine and the closing phenylalanine or tryptophan. Each record gives: clone size, V gene, D gene, J gene, CDR3 DNA, CDR3 protein. A D gene is named only where the DNA matches it firmly. The size entry is marked missing in some rows and otherwise reads once, few, many or a size class.

NA	TRBV4-1	NA	TRBJ1-6	TGCGCCAGCAGCCAAGGACAGCTTCCCGATTCACCCCTCCACTTT	CASSQGQLPDSPLHF
NA	TRBV28	NA	TRBJ1-5	TGTGCCAGCAGTCTCCCGATGACAGTGGACAATCAGCCCCAGCATTTT	CASSLPMTVDNQPQHF
NA	TRBV28	TRBD2	TRBJ2-3	TGTGCCAGCAGTTCCCCGGCTAGCGGGAAAAAAGATACGCAGTATTTT	CASSSPASGKKDTQYF
once	TRBV7-9	TRBD2	TRBJ2-3	TGTGCCAGCAGCTTGGGCCTAGCGGGGCAACCCACAGATACGCAGTATTTT	CASSLGLAGQPTDTQYF
NA	TRBV5-1	TRBD1	TRBJ2-1	TGCGCCAGCGCCGGGGACAGGGTTAGCGGCCCCTACAATGAGCAGTTCTTC	CASAGDRVSGPYNEQFF
NA	TRBV5-4	TRBD1	TRBJ1-2	TGTGCCAGCGGGACAGGGGGCTATGGCTACACCTTC	CASGTGGYGYTF
NA	TRBV12-5	NA	TRBJ2-7	TGTGCTAGTGCCCAAAGTATATCTATCTACGAGCAGTACTTC	CASAQSISIYEQYF
NA	TRBV13	NA	TRBJ1-2	TGTGCCAGCGGACAGCCTAACTATGGCTACACCTTC	CASGQPNYGYTF
NA	TRBV5-5	TRBD1	TRBJ1-1	TGTGCCAGCAGGTCGGGACAGCCGAACGCTGAAGCTTTCTTT	CASRSGQPNAEAFF
NA	TRBV7-9	TRBD1	TRBJ2-1	TGTGCCAGCCGCGAGACAGGGGACTACAATGAGCAGTTCTTC	CASRETGDYNEQFF
NA	TRBV5-5	TRBD1	TRBJ1-1	TGTGCCAGCAGCCAATCCGGGACAGTTTTGAACACTGAAGCTTTCTTT	CASSQSGTVLNTEAFF
NA	TRBV6-6	TRBD1	TRBJ1-6	TGTGCCAGCAGCAACCACGGACAGGGAAACTCACCCCTCCACTTT	CASSNHGQGNSPLHF
NA	TRBV27	NA	TRBJ2-7	TGTGCCAGCAGTTTATCTAGAAACTCCTACGAGCAGTACTTC	CASSLSRNSYEQYF
NA	TRBV27	NA	TRBJ2-1	TGTGCCAGCAGTTTACGACTTTCCTCCTACAATGAGCAGTTCTTC	CASSLRLSSYNEQFF
NA	TRBV2	NA	TRBJ1-3	TGTGCCAACCTGGGCGGGGGCACCATATATTTT	CANLGGGTIYF